The 23 T cell receptor beta chains listed next were all sequenced from one sample in a study of T cell repertoires in cytomegalovirus infection. TCRdb called the reads again in MiXCR, with one record for every CDR3 protein. The table shows 110,000 to 150,000 distinct CDR3 sequences, with 32% occurring only once. Antigens of these TCRs are unknown. The sample here was CD8+ T cells from cultured PBMCs, taken from culture after CMV antigen stimulation. The origin of the receptors is a human donor in good health (CMV status not recorded). Some clones in this sample may be carry-over from other donors' samples.

A word on this clonotype: This may be a read error: a much more frequent sequence differs by one nucleotide. This CDR3 is missing its conserved last phenylalanine or tryptophan, likely due to a read error. CDR3 coding DNA: TGTGCCAGCAGATCCCACGGGTTGGATGGCTACACCCTC. Translating it yields CASRSHGLDGYTL. The rearrangement uses TRBV27 and TRBJ1-2, with D hard to call. Trimming removed 6 bases at V and 6 bases at J, with 14 bases between. The germline gives CDR1 MNHEY, CDR2 SMNVEV (reference sequence). CDR3 length equals 13 residues.

This clonotype was counted only a few times. V and J are TRBV27 and TRBJ1-5, with D maybe TRBD1 (5 bases). The ends were cut back, 5 bases at V and 1 base at J, with 15 bases in the middle. The CDR3 extends over 16 amino acids. Germline V gene lookup returns CDR1 MNHEY and CDR2 SMNVEV (reference sequence). Here the CDR3 DNA reads TGTGCCAGCAGTCCCTCTTGGGGGGAAAGCAATCAGCCCCAGCATTTT. This translates into CASSPSWGESNQPQHF.

This chain uses TRBV27 with TRBJ2-3; the match to TRBD2 covers 12 bases. Germline CDR1 is MNHEY and CDR2 is SMNVEV (reference sequence). The CDR3 is made up of 16 amino acids. Trimming at V came to 1 base and at J to 4 bases, leaving 3 bases not matched to a gene. Written as DNA, the CDR3 is TGTGCCAGCAGTTTATTACTAGCGGGGGGCGCAGATACGCAGTATTTT. Encoded protein: CASSLLLAGGADTQYF.

V usage is TRBV7-6 and J usage is TRBJ1-6; 9 bases fit TRBD1. Trimming removed 5 bases from V and 9 bases from J; junction bases left unmatched: 5. Germline V gene sequence: CDR1 SGHVS, CDR2 FNYEAQ. The CDR3 totals 14 residues. In DNA, the CDR3 is TGTGCCAGCAGCATCTCGGACAGGGGTTCACCCCTCCACTTT. The encoded protein is CASSISDRGSPLHF. Combining the CDR3 with reference TRBV7-6 and TRBJ1-6 gives the whole variable domain GAGVSQSPRYKVTKRGQDVALRCDPISGHVSLYWYRQALGQGPEFLTYFNYEAQQDKSGLPNDRFSAERPEGSISTLTIQRTEQRDSAMYRCASSISDRGSPLHFGNGTRLTVT.

This sequence joins TRBV4-3 and TRBJ1-1; D is perhaps TRBD1 (6 bases). Germline V CDR1 and CDR2: LGHNA, YSLEER. The CDR3 covers 12 residues. The V end lost 1 base, the J end lost 6 bases, and 6 bases lay between the germline ends. DNA for the CDR3: TGCGCCAGCAGCCAAGGGGGGCCTGAAGCTTTCTTT. It encodes CASSQGGPEAFF.

The chain links TRBV9 to TRBJ2-3; D might be TRBD1 or TRBD2, each matching 5 bases. CDR1 and CDR2 from the germline V gene are SGDLS and YYNGEE. Between the trimmed V and J ends, which lost 5 bases and 4 bases, there was a span of 11 bases. CDR3 length: 13 amino acids. Written as DNA, the CDR3 is TGTGCCAGCAGGGGGCTGGGGGCAGATACGCAGTATTTT. As protein: CASRGLGADTQYF.

This clonotype was seen at least ten times. The J gene is TRBJ2-1, the V gene TRBV7-6, with 7 bases fitting TRBD1. J was trimmed by 8 bases and V by 0 bases; bases with no gene match: 10. Germline CDR1 SGHVS, CDR2 FNYEAQ. The CDR3 consists of 16 residues. The CDR3 loop reads CASSLAPPWQGDEQFF. In DNA form, the CDR3 reads TGTGCCAGCAGCTTAGCCCCCCCCTGGCAGGGGGATGAGCAGTTCTTC.

A few counts support this clonotype. The rearrangement links TRBV12-3 or TRBV12-4 to TRBJ2-7, with D hard to call. The CDR3 is 12 amino acids. Trimming left V 3 bases short and J 5 bases short, with 8 bases between. CDR3 sequence reads: CASSFSAHEQYF. CDR3 nucleotide sequence: TGTGCCAGCAGTTTCTCGGCCCACGAGCAGTACTTC.

The sample holds a few counts of this clonotype. This sequence joins TRBV4-1 and TRBJ1-3; D unclear. The CDR3 sequence is 17 residues long. In germline, CDR1 is MGHRA, CDR2 YSYEKL. V was trimmed by 1 base and J by 0 bases, leaving 13 bases between them. The CDR3 bases are TGCGCCAGCAGCCAAGGGGGAACAATCACCTCTGGAAACACCATATATTTT. This codes for CASSQGGTITSGNTIYF.

The genes are TRBV28 and TRBJ2-5, with a tentative D call TRBD1 (5 bases). Trimming took off 6 bases at V and 2 bases at J, with 13 bases between the two ends. Germline CDR1 is MDHEN and CDR2 is SYDVKM. This CDR3 spans 14 amino acids. DNA of the CDR3: TGTGCCAGCAGATCGGACACCCTACAAGAGACCCAGTACTTC. Translation gives CASRSDTLQETQYF.

The V call is TRBV7-6, the J call TRBJ1-3; D remains unclear. Trimming stripped 4 bases from V and 2 bases from J, with 9 bases between. There are 14 residues in the CDR3. Germline lookup yields CDR1 SGHVS and CDR2 FNYEAQ. The CDR3 region has the DNA TGTGCCAGCAGCTCGGTGGGGACTGGAAACACCATATATTTT. It codes for CASSSVGTGNTIYF.

V is TRBV28 and J is TRBJ2-1; D is unclear. V lost 7 bases to trimming and J lost 0 bases, with 22 bases between them. The length of the CDR3 is 18 residues. Germline V gives CDR1 MDHEN, CDR2 SYDVKM. CDR3 sequence reads: CASTIAGVASGSYNEQFF. The CDR3 DNA sequence: TGTGCCAGCACCATAGCTGGGGTGGCTTCGGGCTCCTACAATGAGCAGTTCTTC.

The V call is TRBV25-1, the J call TRBJ1-2, with TRBD1 matching 7 bases. This CDR3 region has 15 residues. CDR1 is MGHDK and CDR2 is SYGVNS in the germline V gene. Trimming cost V 0 bases and J 6 bases; bases outside gene matches: 7. The CDR3 loop is CASSEYSTGSNGYTF. CDR3 DNA sequence: TGTGCCAGCAGTGAATACTCGACAGGGTCGAATGGCTACACCTTC.

The chain recombines TRBV9 with TRBJ1-2; 7 nucleotides agree with TRBD1. The junction had 6 bases not matched to a gene; V was cut back by 3 bases and J by 7 bases. Germline lookup yields CDR1 SGDLS and CDR2 YYNGEE. CDR3 length: 13 residues. The CDR3 bases are TGTGCCAGCAGCGGACAGGGTTGGGCTGGCTACACCTTC. Amino acid sequence: CASSGQGWAGYTF.

This clonotype has a handful of counts. J is TRBJ1-2 and V is TRBV29-1, with a tentative D call TRBD1 (6 bases). There are 13 residues in the CDR3. Deletions cut 3 bases from V and 4 bases from J, with 12 bases between. CDR1 and CDR2 from the germline V gene are SQVTM and ANQGSEA. This chain's CDR3 is CSVEGGSSYGYTF. CDR3 nucleotides: TGCAGCGTTGAGGGGGGCAGTTCCTATGGCTACACCTTC.

This clonotype was recorded at least ten times. V usage is TRBV7-8 and J usage is TRBJ2-7; D tentatively reads TRBD1 or TRBD2 (6 bases each). V was pared by 7 bases and J by 7 bases, with 17 bases between. The CDR3 contains 13 residues. Germline V gene data show CDR1 as SGHVS and CDR2 as FQNEAQ. The CDR3 reads CASTITGAREQYF. In DNA form, the CDR3 reads TGTGCCAGCACCATAACGGGGGCGAGGGAGCAGTACTTC.

The chain uses TRBV5-4 and TRBJ2-7, with TRBD2 matching 9 bases. Germline-derived CDR1 and CDR2 are SGHNT and YYREEE (reference sequence). This CDR3 region has 15 residues. Trimming at V came to 3 bases and at J to 1 base, leaving 5 bases not matched to a gene. This CDR3 reads CASSSRGGLSYEQYF. DNA for the CDR3: TGTGCCAGCAGCTCGCGGGGGGGACTTTCCTACGAGCAGTACTTC.

This clonotype has only a few counts. The rearrangement joins TRBV2 to TRBJ1-4; TRBD1 aligns across 8 bases. Trimming took 0 bases from V and 0 from J; bases not matched to a gene: 9. This CDR3 has 19 amino acids. CDR1 is SNHLY and CDR2 is FYNNEI in the germline V gene. The DNA for the CDR3 is TGTGCCAGCAGTGAAGCCCCGGACAGGGACGAGGCAACTAATGAAAAACTGTTTTTT. The encoded protein is CASSEAPDRDEATNEKLFF.

This clonotype was counted only a few times. This chain uses TRBV11-2 with TRBJ2-7; D is tentatively TRBD1 or TRBD2 (5 bases each). The CDR3 totals 13 residues. The V and J ends lost 5 bases and 7 bases respectively, with 15 bases between them. CDR1 is SGHAT, CDR2 FQNNGV, per germline. Here the CDR3 reads CASSPSGDPEQYF. The CDR3 coding sequence is TGTGCCAGCAGCCCATCCGGGGACCCTGAGCAGTACTTC.

This clonotype was detected only a few times. V is TRBV24-1 and J is TRBJ2-7; perhaps TRBD1 as D (6 bases). V shed 3 bases and J shed 7 bases, with 9 bases lying between them. The CDR3 loop spans 12 amino acids. Germline V gene sequence: CDR1 KGHDR, CDR2 SFDVKD. In DNA, the CDR3 is TGTGCCACCAGTGATCAGGGGCTGGAGCAGTACTTC. It is translated as CATSDQGLEQYF.

The chain is built from TRBV7-2 and TRBJ1-1, with TRBD1 as a possible D gene (5 bases). The CDR3 length is 15 residues. Trimming took 1 base from V and 2 from J, leaving 11 bases between them. CDR1 SGHTA and CDR2 FQGNSA come from the germline V gene. Here the CDR3 reads CASSLVRQINTEAFF. For the CDR3, the DNA is TGTGCCAGCAGCTTAGTCCGACAGATAAACACTGAAGCTTTCTTT.

The V call is TRBV19, the J call TRBJ1-3; 9 bases match TRBD1. V trimming: 5 bases; J trimming: 8 bases; junction bases outside the gene matches: 10. Germline CDR1 is LNHDA and CDR2 is SQIVND (reference sequence). The CDR3 is made up of 15 amino acids. The CDR3 loop reads CASSPTTGGEDTIYF. The CDR3 nucleotides read TGTGCCAGTAGTCCCACTACAGGGGGCGAGGACACCATATATTTT.

This chain connects TRBV7-8 to TRBJ2-3, with TRBD1 matching 9 bases. This CDR3 comprises 19 residues. The V segment lost 4 bases and the J segment 0 bases; nucleotides outside the gene matches: 14. Germline CDR1 reads SGHVS; CDR2 reads FQNEAQ. The CDR3 region has the DNA TGTGCCAGCAGCTCTTCATTTTTTACAGGGGGCCGTAGCACAGATACGCAGTATTTT. It encodes CASSSSFFTGGRSTDTQYF.